A single sample is the source of the 17 T cell receptor beta chains below, sequenced in a study of T cells after yellow fever vaccination. TCRdb analysed the 5' RACE reads with MiXCR anew, one entry per CDR3 protein. This sample has over 250,000 distinct CDR3 sequences, with over 4% found just once. The specimen comprised PBMCs, sampled 5 days after the yellow fever booster vaccination. All receptors come from a man between 18 and 35 years old who received the YFV17D yellow fever vaccine.

This clonotype was picked up many times. The rearrangement joins TRBV7-2 to TRBJ2-2; 11 nucleotides align to TRBD2. CDR1 and CDR2 (germline): SGHTA, FQGNSA. The CDR3 loop spans 16 amino acids. V lost 3 bases to trimming and J lost 6 bases; unmatched junction nucleotides: 6. CDR3 region: CASSFSGGAVPGELFF. In DNA form, the CDR3 reads TGTGCCAGCAGCTTTAGCGGGGGGGCGGTCCCCGGGGAGCTGTTTTTT.

This clonotype was counted ten times or more. The J gene is TRBJ2-4, the V gene TRBV4-3; no clear D. V was shortened by 0 bases and J by 0 bases, with 9 bases between the two germline ends. Germline V gene sequence: CDR1 LGHNA, CDR2 YSLEER. The length of the CDR3 is 16 residues. The CDR3 reads CASSQESSRAKNIQYF. CDR3 coding DNA: TGCGCCAGCAGCCAAGAGAGCTCGAGAGCCAAAAACATTCAGTACTTC.

The V and J genes are TRBV7-2 and TRBJ2-3; 13 bases agree with TRBD2. The CDR3 length is 16 residues. Germline V CDR1 and CDR2: SGHTA, FQGNSA. J lost 6 bases, V lost 5 bases, and 8 bases had no gene match. CDR3: CASSHTSGGARDTQYF. The DNA for the CDR3 is TGTGCCAGCAGCCATACTAGCGGGGGGGCGAGGGATACGCAGTATTTT.

Only a few counts were recorded for this clonotype. The rearrangement links TRBV13 to TRBJ1-2; TRBD1 might be the D (5 bases). The CDR3 length is 13 residues. With 4 bases removed from V and 7 bases from J, the gap between germline ends came to 13 bases. Germline CDR1 and CDR2: PRHDT and FYEKMQ (reference sequence). The CDR3 protein is CASSSFLRGGYTF. CDR3 DNA sequence: TGTGCCAGCAGCTCCTTCTTAAGGGGTGGCTACACCTTC. Using reference TRBV13 and TRBJ1-2 for the parts outside the CDR3, the full variable domain is AAGVIQSPRHLIKEKRETATLKCYPIPRHDTVYWYQQGPGQDPQFLISFYEKMQSDKGSIPDRFSAQQFSDYHSELNMSSLELGDSALYFCASSSFLRGGYTFGSGTRLTVV.

The V call is TRBV7-2, the J call TRBJ2-7, with TRBD2 matching 9 bases. This CDR3 spans 15 amino acids. Unmatched junction bases numbered 4, after V lost 1 base and J lost 3 bases. CDR1 is SGHTA and CDR2 is FQGNSA in the germline V gene. CDR3 nucleotide sequence: TGTGCCAGCAGCTTAGACAGCGGGGGGAACTACGAGCAGTACTTC. It encodes CASSLDSGGNYEQYF.

This clonotype was observed a handful of times. The J gene is TRBJ2-1, the V gene TRBV5-1, with 9 bases lining up with TRBD1. The CDR3 is 12 amino acids. Germline V gene lookup returns CDR1 SGHRS and CDR2 YFSETQ. After removal of 8 bases from V and 8 bases from J, the junction contained 5 bases not matched to a gene. The CDR3 bases are TGCGCCAGTACCACAGGGGGCTATGAGCAGTTCTTC. Amino acid sequence: CASTTGGYEQFF.

This clonotype has a count of ten or more. This chain links TRBV5-1 with TRBJ1-1, with TRBD1 matching 9 bases. CDR3 length: 14 amino acids. Per germline, CDR1 SGHRS and CDR2 YFSETQ. V shed 2 bases, J shed 3 bases, and the junction held 2 bases outside the gene matches. CDR3 sequence (DNA): TGCGCCAGCAGCTTATGGACAGGGGACACTGAAGCTTTCTTT. It is translated as CASSLWTGDTEAFF.

This clonotype was found a few times. The chain uses TRBV18 and TRBJ2-3; 14 bases are shared with TRBD2. Germline assignment: CDR1 KGHSH and CDR2 LQKENI. This CDR3 is 18 amino acids long. The V segment lost 3 bases and the J segment 2 bases; nucleotides outside the gene matches: 7. CDR3 in amino acids: CASSPAGLAGAYTDTQYF. DNA for the CDR3: TGTGCCAGCTCACCCGCGGGACTAGCGGGGGCATACACAGATACGCAGTATTTT.

This clonotype was seen only a few times. The V and J genes are TRBV5-6 and TRBJ2-7; D gene uncertain. V gave up 0 bases and J gave up 3 bases, with 4 bases separating them. Germline V gives CDR1 SGHDT, CDR2 YYEEEE. The CDR3 extends over 12 amino acids. Here the CDR3 DNA reads TGTGCCAGCAGCTTGGCCCGCTACGAGCAGTACTTC. Translation gives CASSLARYEQYF.

This rearrangement joins TRBV7-7 to TRBJ2-5, with 10 bases identical to TRBD1. CDR1 is SSHAT, CDR2 FNYEAQ, per germline (reference sequence). There are 16 residues in the CDR3. J gave up 0 bases and V 9 bases, and 10 bases lay outside the gene matches. Written as DNA, the CDR3 is TGTGCCAGTACCCCGGGACAGGGGATGGACCAAGAGACCCAGTACTTC. Translation: CASTPGQGMDQETQYF.

This clonotype was picked up many times. The V call is TRBV5-1, the J call TRBJ1-1; D unresolved. Germline lookup yields CDR1 SGHRS and CDR2 YFSETQ. This CDR3 spans 14 amino acids. Trimming pared 3 bases from V and 3 bases from J, leaving 12 bases between. The CDR3 nucleotides are TGCGCCAGCAGCTCGGACCCGGGGTACACTGAAGCTTTCTTT. This gives the protein CASSSDPGYTEAFF.

V usage is TRBV12-3 or TRBV12-4 and J usage is TRBJ2-3; D not certain. V lost 2 bases and J lost 3, with 9 bases in between. This CDR3 has 14 residues. CDR3 coding DNA: TGTGCCAGCAGTTTATATTTGAGAACAGATACGCAGTATTTT. Its protein is CASSLYLRTDTQYF.

This clonotype occurred a few times. The chain links TRBV4-3 to TRBJ1-5; 7 nucleotides line up with TRBD1. The J segment lost 9 bases and the V segment lost 4 bases, leaving 12 bases of the junction unmatched. Germline-derived CDR1 and CDR2 are LGHNA and YSLEER. The CDR3 has 15 residues. The CDR3 nucleotides read TGCGCCAGCAGCCTAGGGACAGAGCCTGGGCGGCCCCAGCATTTT. Its translation: CASSLGTEPGRPQHF.

This clonotype occurred many times. The chain joins TRBV19 to TRBJ2-1; D remains ambiguous. The CDR3 has 13 residues. V was pared by 4 bases and J by 8 bases, with 12 bases between. Germline V lookup: CDR1 LNHDA, CDR2 SQIVND (reference sequence). The CDR3 sequence: CASSRRSTDEQFF. CDR3 nucleotides: TGTGCCAGTAGTAGGCGGTCTACGGATGAGCAGTTCTTC.

This clonotype was picked up many times. The J gene is TRBJ2-7, the V gene TRBV3-1; perhaps TRBD2 as D (6 bases). Germline assignment: CDR1 LGHDT and CDR2 YNNKEL (reference sequence). The ends were cut back, 4 bases at V and 7 bases at J, with 14 bases in the middle. This CDR3 has 13 amino acids. The CDR3 DNA reads TGTGCCAGCAGCCGGGACTCCGGTCGAGAGCAGTACTTC. Encoded protein: CASSRDSGREQYF.

The sample holds a few counts of this clonotype. V and J are TRBV6-2 or TRBV6-3 and TRBJ2-3; D may be TRBD1 or TRBD2 (5 bases each). V was cut by 10 bases and J by 10 bases, with 12 bases left in between. The CDR3 runs to 10 residues. Germline V gene lookup returns CDR1 MNHEY and CDR2 SVGEGT. This CDR3 is CATRGPSQYF. The CDR3 region has the DNA TGTGCCACCCGGGGCCCATCGCAGTATTTT.

This sequence joins TRBV20-1 and TRBJ1-5; D not certain. Germline CDR1 is DFQATT and CDR2 is SNEGSKA (reference sequence). This CDR3 comprises 14 residues. Between the trimmed V and J ends, which lost 1 base and 4 bases, there was a span of 11 bases. CDR3 residues: CSARGGYGNQPQHF. CDR3 in DNA: TGCAGTGCTAGAGGAGGGTATGGGAATCAGCCCCAGCATTTT.